This T cell receptor (beta chain) was captured by sequencing in a study of blood T cell repertoires in COVID-19. About the study: Some COVID-19 samples were acute and others convalescent; all came from the United States, Italy and Spain. From T cells, B-cell-depleted T cells, or PBMCs came the material, which was cDNA or gDNA.

Sample share makes this clone hyperexpanded. In the original processing: Amplified reference gene primers provided the basis for estimating nucleated cell counts. Only in-frame clones appear in the TCRdb table, and some are missing; sequencing was by immunoSEQ multiplex PCR. V, J and clone size are taken as reported in that table, and D and trimming were inferred from the DNA itself. This sample yields some 43,000 clones, of which approximately 88% are seen a single time; roughly 14% belongs to the top ten. The ends were cut back, 4 bases at V and 5 bases at J, with 12 bases in the middle. This CDR3 is 14 amino acids long. The germline V gene encodes CDR1 WSHSY and CDR2 SAAADI.

The sequence came from a man aged 60-69 years with active COVID-19. The genes are TRBV10-2 and TRBJ2-1, with D hard to call. The sequenced material came from peripheral blood. The CDR3 DNA is TGCGCCAGCAGTGGCCAGGTTGCCCACAATGAGCAGTTCTTC. It translates to CASSGQVAHNEQFF.